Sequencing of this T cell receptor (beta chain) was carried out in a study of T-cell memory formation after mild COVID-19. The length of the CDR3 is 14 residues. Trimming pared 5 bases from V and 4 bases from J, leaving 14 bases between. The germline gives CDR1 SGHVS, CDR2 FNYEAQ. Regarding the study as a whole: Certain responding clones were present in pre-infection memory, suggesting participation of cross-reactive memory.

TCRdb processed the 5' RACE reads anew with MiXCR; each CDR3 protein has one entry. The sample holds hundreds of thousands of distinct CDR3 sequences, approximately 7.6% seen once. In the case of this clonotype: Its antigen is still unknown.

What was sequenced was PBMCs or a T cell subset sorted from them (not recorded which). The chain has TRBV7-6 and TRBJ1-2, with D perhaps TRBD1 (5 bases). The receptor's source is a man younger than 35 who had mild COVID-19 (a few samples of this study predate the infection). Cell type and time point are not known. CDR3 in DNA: TGTGCCAGCAGCCCGACAGCGACCGGCTATGGCTACACCTTC. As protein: CASSPTATGYGYTF.